The 22 T cell receptor beta chains below were found in one sample sequenced in a study of blood T cells in healthy people across ages. Primers used in a second PCR of about 6 to 11 cycles were a sample-barcoded 5' primer and a J-beta primer mix. MiXCR was run by TCRdb on the 5' RACE reads, yielding one entry per CDR3 protein. The table lists approximately 600,000 distinct CDR3 sequences, 45% to 65% of them singletons. The sequencing input was blood. The receptors shown here come from a man between 60 and 75 years old in good health.

This clonotype was counted ten times or more. The CDR3 nucleotides are TGTGCCAGCTCACCAGGGAACACTGAAGCTTTCTTT. This sequence encodes CASSPGNTEAFF. The V gene is TRBV6-2 or TRBV6-3, the J gene TRBJ1-1; D ambiguous. CDR1 MNHEY and CDR2 SVGEGT come from the germline V gene. Trimming took 8 bases from V and 1 from J, leaving 8 bases between them. This CDR3 spans 12 amino acids.

This clonotype is a singleton in its sample. The chain is built from TRBV6-5 and TRBJ2-2; 7 bases line up with TRBD1. The CDR3 covers 14 residues. With 6 bases clipped from V and 6 bases from J, the junction kept 7 bases outside the gene matches. Per the germline V gene, CDR1 is MNHEY and CDR2 is SVGAGI. CDR3 DNA sequence: TGTGCCAGCAGACCCGACAGGGAACCCGGGGAGCTGTTTTTT. Its protein product is CASRPDREPGELFF.

The chain uses TRBV20-1 and TRBJ2-1, with D tentatively TRBD1 (5 bases). V was shortened by 8 bases and J by 0 bases, with 20 bases between the two germline ends. This CDR3 has 16 amino acids. Germline V gene data show CDR1 as DFQATT and CDR2 as SNEGSKA (reference sequence). The CDR3 protein is CSSLEAQESSYNEQFF. The CDR3 bases are TGCAGTTCCTTGGAAGCACAGGAGAGCTCCTACAATGAGCAGTTCTTC.

In regard to this clonotype: This may be a read error, as it is one base from a much larger clone. This chain links TRBV5-1 with TRBJ2-1; a possible D gene is TRBD1 (6 bases). This CDR3 spans 14 amino acids. V was trimmed by 4 bases and J by 5 bases, leaving 13 bases between them. Germline CDR1 is SGHRS and CDR2 is YFSETQ. CDR3 region: CASSVGDKHNEQFF. The CDR3 DNA follows: TGCGCCAGCAGCGTGGGGGACAAGCACAATGAGCAGTTCTTC.

The chain has TRBV3-1 and TRBJ2-7; D not resolved. Trimming cost V 0 bases and J 1 base, with 13 bases left between them. The length of the CDR3 is 16 residues. Per germline, CDR1 LGHDT and CDR2 YNNKEL (reference sequence). CDR3 sequence: CASSQDPAADSYEQYF. The CDR3 DNA is TGTGCCAGCAGCCAAGATCCGGCGGCGGATTCCTACGAGCAGTACTTC.

The chain carries TRBV28 and TRBJ2-5; either TRBD1 or TRBD2 may fit D (5 bases each). Trimming removed 4 bases from V and 11 bases from J, with 14 bases in between. The CDR3 extends over 12 amino acids. CDR1 MDHEN and CDR2 SYDVKM come from the germline V gene. The CDR3 nucleotides are TGTGCCAGCAGTTCTCCCGTGGGGGAGCAGTACTTC. It encodes CASSSPVGEQYF.

For this clonotype: One end of the junction does not line up with germline, which may come from a read error. The chain joins TRBV16 to TRBJ2-5; 7 bases fit TRBD1. The CDR3 is 13 residues long. Looked up from germline, CDR1 is KGHSY and CDR2 is FQNENV. The CDR3 reads CAGSQSRGETQYF. As DNA, the CDR3 is TGTGCCGGCAGCCAATCCAGGGGGGAGACCCAGTACTTC.

This clonotype occurred a few times. The CDR3 DNA follows: TGTGCCAGCAGTCAAACGGGGACTAGCGGGGGTGAGCAGTACTTC. Translation: CASSQTGTSGGEQYF. This rearrangement joins TRBV6-6 to TRBJ2-7, with TRBD2 identical over 14 bases. V lost 5 bases to trimming and J lost 7 bases; unmatched junction nucleotides: 7. The CDR3 contains 15 residues. CDR1 and CDR2 (germline): MNHNY, SVGAGI (reference sequence).

The rearrangement links TRBV10-3 to TRBJ2-7; D unresolved. Per the germline V gene, CDR1 is ENHRY and CDR2 is SYGVKD. V was trimmed by 10 bases and J by 0 bases, leaving 10 bases between them. The CDR3 length is 12 residues. Written as DNA, the CDR3 is TGTGCCACCGGCGACACCTCCTACGAGCAGTACTTC. Translated: CATGDTSYEQYF.

This chain links TRBV27 with TRBJ2-7; the match to TRBD2 covers 10 bases. Trimming took 5 bases from V and 3 from J; bases not matched to a gene: 7. From germline, CDR1 is MNHEY and CDR2 SMNVEV (reference sequence). This CDR3 contains 15 residues. DNA of the CDR3: TGTGCCAGCAGTGCCCGACTAGCGGGCCTCTACGAGCAGTACTTC. Translated: CASSARLAGLYEQYF.

On this clonotype: One junction end does not reproduce the germline sequence, and a read error may be involved. This chain connects TRBV15 to TRBJ1-2; TRBD1 matches at 10 bases. The CDR3 consists of 15 residues. CDR1 and CDR2 from the germline V gene are LNHNV and YYDKDF (reference sequence). The CDR3 nucleotides read TGTGCCACCAGCAGAGAGGGACAGGGGAGACGTGGCTGCACCTTC. Its protein is CATSREGQGRRGCTF.

This chain connects TRBV20-1 to TRBJ1-6, with TRBD1 identical over 7 bases. V was clipped by 0 bases and J by 0 bases; unmatched bases: 5. Germline CDR1 is DFQATT and CDR2 is SNEGSKA (reference sequence). The CDR3 consists of 17 residues. CDR3 in DNA: TGCAGTGCTAGAGATCGGACAGGTAGCTCCTATAATTCACCCCTCCACTTT. Its translation: CSARDRTGSSYNSPLHF.

There are many counts of this clonotype. The J gene is TRBJ1-2, the V gene TRBV7-2; 8 bases map to TRBD1. Germline-derived CDR1 and CDR2 are SGHTA and FQGNSA. The CDR3 sequence is 13 residues long. V lost 5 bases and J lost 7; bases outside the gene matches: 6. The CDR3 DNA reads as TGTGCCAGCAGCCTCGGACAGGGCGGTGGCTACACCTTC. Amino acids: CASSLGQGGGYTF.

The rearrangement uses TRBV4-1 and TRBJ2-1; the D call may be TRBD1 or TRBD2 (6 bases each). The CDR3 runs 15 residues. Trimming shortened V by 1 base and J by 2 bases, and 9 bases separated the two germline ends. In germline, CDR1 is MGHRA, CDR2 YSYEKL. The CDR3 here is CASSQGGAPYNEQFF. DNA for the CDR3: TGCGCCAGCAGCCAAGGGGGGGCCCCCTACAATGAGCAGTTCTTC.

The chain carries TRBV28 and TRBJ1-1, with TRBD1 as a possible D gene (6 bases). CDR1 and CDR2 (germline): MDHEN, SYDVKM. Trimming removed 2 bases at V and 7 bases at J, with 14 bases between. The CDR3 covers 14 residues. CDR3 sequence (DNA): TGTGCCAGCAGTTTAGGAGGGGGACATTATGAAGCTTTCTTT. Translated: CASSLGGGHYEAFF.

In regard to this clonotype: The germline gene is not matched at one end of the junction; a read error may be the cause. The chain joins TRBV15 to TRBJ2-7; the match to TRBD1 covers 8 bases. CDR1 is LNHNV and CDR2 is YYDKDF in the germline V gene (reference sequence). There are 15 residues in the CDR3. Here the CDR3 reads CATSRDLTGAETQYF. The DNA of the CDR3 is TGTGCCACCAGCAGAGATCTGACAGGGGCAGAGACCCAGTACTTT.

The chain's CDR3 is CASSQIQGPAETQYF. The CDR3, as DNA: TGCGCCAGCAGCCAGATACAGGGTCCGGCGGAGACCCAGTACTTC. V and J are TRBV4-1 and TRBJ2-5; D is perhaps TRBD1 (6 bases). The CDR3 runs to 15 residues. Germline-derived CDR1 and CDR2 are MGHRA and YSYEKL. V was trimmed by 3 bases and J by 5 bases, leaving 16 bases between them.

The V call is TRBV6-6, the J call TRBJ2-1; TRBD1 might be the D (5 bases). This CDR3 has 16 residues. Germline V gives CDR1 MNHNY, CDR2 SVGAGI (reference sequence). V was clipped by 2 bases and J by 6 bases, with 17 bases between them. The CDR3 region has the DNA TGTGCCAGCAGTTACGAGCCCAGGGAAGTGGGCAATGAGCAGTTCTTC. Translation gives CASSYEPREVGNEQFF.

This chain uses TRBV7-2 with TRBJ2-1; 8 positions agree with TRBD2. This CDR3 comprises 16 residues. CDR1 is SGHTA, CDR2 FQGNSA, per germline. The V and J ends lost 1 base and 5 bases, in that order; junction bases with no gene match: 7. In DNA form, the CDR3 reads TGTGCCAGCAGCTTAGACGGGGGGGCCCAGAACAATGAGCAGTTCTTC. Its protein is CASSLDGGAQNNEQFF.

The chain recombines TRBV15 with TRBJ2-3; 8 bases align to TRBD1. V was pared by 3 bases and J by 1 base, with 6 bases of the junction left unmatched. This CDR3 contains 16 residues. CDR1 and CDR2 (germline): LNHNV, YYDKDF (reference sequence). The DNA for the CDR3 is TGTGCCACCAGCAGGACCGGACAGGGCCGCACAGATACGCAGTATTTT. Protein sequence: CATSRTGQGRTDTQYF.

The rearrangement uses TRBV2 and TRBJ2-5; D unclear. Germline lookup yields CDR1 SNHLY and CDR2 FYNNEI. The CDR3 loop spans 13 amino acids. V was pared by 8 bases and J by 2 bases, with 12 bases between. CDR3 sequence reads: CASLPEVQETQYF. CDR3 DNA: TGTGCCAGCCTCCCTGAAGTTCAAGAGACCCAGTACTTC. Supplemented by reference TRBV2 and TRBJ2-5, the full variable domain reads EPEVTQTPSHQVTQMGQEVILRCVPISNHLYFYWYRQILGQKVEFLVSFYNNEISEKSEIFDDQFSVERPDGSNFTLKIRSTKLEDSAMYFCASLPEVQETQYFGPGTRLLVL.

The chain couples TRBV6-8 to TRBJ1-2, with 11 nucleotides matching TRBD1. The CDR3 spans 17 residues. V was clipped by 0 bases and J by 4 bases; unmatched bases: 7. Per germline, CDR1 MNHGY and CDR2 SAAAGT. CDR3 amino acids: CASSYSSGQGAGYGYTF. The CDR3 coding sequence is TGTGCCAGCAGTTACTCGAGCGGACAGGGGGCCGGCTATGGCTACACCTTC.